What follows is one T cell receptor (beta chain) and its context. The method was immunoSEQ multiplex PCR; TCRdb's version includes in-frame clones alone and lacks a portion of them. This table holds about 240,000 clones, roughly 87% found once. This sample is drawn from a study of blood T cell repertoires in COVID-19. The CDR3 has 14 amino acids. V lost 5 bases and J lost 7, with 16 bases in between. Germline values: CDR1 SGHRS, CDR2 YFSETQ. This receptor was identified in a man in his sixties who had recovered from COVID-19. The specimen was peripheral blood. The chain couples TRBV5-1 to TRBJ1-3; D perhaps matches TRBD1 (5 bases). This chain's CDR3 is CASRNLAGDNTIYF. CDR3 DNA: TGCGCCAGCAGAAACCTGGCGGGGGACAACACCATATATTTT.